These 25 T cell receptor beta chains were sequenced from one sample in a study of T cells in narcolepsy. Sequencing was performed with immunoSEQ multiplex PCR; in TCRdb, only in-frame clones are kept and a portion is missing. The sample contains approximately 23,000 clones, over 75% of which appear only once. Sequencing input: memory (CD45RA-) CD4+ T cells from blood. The receptors derive from a human donor in good health.

This chain joins TRBV19 and TRBJ1-2; D not certain. In germline, CDR1 is LNHDA, CDR2 SQIVND (reference sequence). Trimming took 6 bases from V and 5 from J, leaving 13 bases between them. The CDR3 consists of 13 residues. CDR3 region: CASSVEPRYGYTF. In DNA form, the CDR3 reads TGTGCCAGTAGCGTCGAGCCTCGTTATGGCTACACCTTC.

This clone is a singleton in its sample. This sequence joins TRBV19 and TRBJ2-7; 9 bases line up with TRBD1. The CDR3 is 14 amino acids. V shed 7 bases, J shed 2 bases, and the junction held 6 bases outside the gene matches. Germline V gene lookup returns CDR1 LNHDA and CDR2 SQIVND (reference sequence). CDR3: CASTLGQGAYEQYF. CDR3 DNA sequence: TGTGCCAGTACTCTGGGACAGGGAGCCTACGAGCAGTACTTC.

V and J are TRBV5-6 and TRBJ1-2, with a tentative D call TRBD1 (5 bases). The CDR3 extends over 15 amino acids. V lost 0 bases and J lost 0, with 9 bases in between. CDR1 and CDR2 from the germline V gene are SGHDT and YYEEEE. The CDR3 DNA reads TGTGCCAGCAGCTTGGTGGGGGGAGCTAACTATGGCTACACCTTC. Its protein is CASSLVGGANYGYTF.

This clone was recorded a few times. The chain uses TRBV6-1 and TRBJ2-5; the D gene is possibly TRBD2 (5 bases). The germline V gene has CDR1 MNHNS and CDR2 SASEGT. Between the trimmed V and J ends, which lost 6 bases and 2 bases, there was a span of 13 bases. There are 14 residues in the CDR3. CDR3 DNA: TGTGCCAGCAGCCCTCGGGGTAGACAAGAGACCCAGTACTTC. The encoded protein is CASSPRGRQETQYF.

The gene calls are TRBV5-4 and TRBJ2-1, with 9 bases lining up with TRBD1. The CDR3 is made up of 15 amino acids. The V gene's germline CDR1 is SGHNT and CDR2 YYREEE (reference sequence). The trim removed 4 bases at V and 4 bases at J, leaving 6 bases unmatched. Here the CDR3 DNA reads TGTGCCAGCAGCGGACCGGGACAGGGATACAATGAGCAGTTCTTC. Its translation is CASSGPGQGYNEQFF.

The rearrangement uses TRBV6-5 and TRBJ2-7, with TRBD2 matching over 7 bases. In germline, CDR1 is MNHEY, CDR2 SVGAGI. V was clipped by 5 bases and J by 2 bases; unmatched bases: 6. The CDR3 totals 14 residues. Here the CDR3 DNA reads TGTGCCAGCAGTGAGATAGCGGGTGCCTACGAGCAGTACTTC. Translating it yields CASSEIAGAYEQYF.

The chain uses TRBV19 and TRBJ2-2; possible D gene TRBD2, 6 bases. The CDR3 spans 15 residues. Germline CDR1 and CDR2: LNHDA and SQIVND (reference sequence). V dropped 0 bases and J dropped 1 base, with 6 bases sitting between them. In DNA, the CDR3 is TGTGCCAGTAGTATAGAGGGGGGGAACACCGGGGAGCTGTTTTTT. Translating gives CASSIEGGNTGELFF.

The chain couples TRBV19 to TRBJ1-2; 7 nucleotides agree with TRBD1. CDR3 length: 15 residues. Germline-derived CDR1 and CDR2 are LNHDA and SQIVND (reference sequence). V shed 5 bases and J 5 bases; nucleotides not matched to a gene: 11. The CDR3 reads CASSREEGAEYGYTF. CDR3 DNA: TGTGCCAGTAGTCGAGAAGAGGGGGCGGAGTATGGCTACACCTTC.

V is TRBV19 and J is TRBJ2-7; TRBD1 might be the D (6 bases). Germline values: CDR1 LNHDA, CDR2 SQIVND (reference sequence). CDR3 length: 17 amino acids. V was trimmed by 5 bases and J by 2 bases, leaving 22 bases between them. The CDR3 region has the DNA TGTGCCAGTAGTGGGTTTGGGACAACACTTAGTCCCTACGAGCAGTACTTC. Translating gives CASSGFGTTLSPYEQYF. Together with reference TRBV19 and TRBJ2-7, the CDR3 gives the full variable domain: DGGITQSPKYLFRKEGQNVTLSCEQNLNHDAMYWYRQDPGQGLRLIYYSQIVNDFQKGDIAEGYSVSREKKESFPLTVTSAQKNPTAFYLCASSGFGTTLSPYEQYFGPGTRLTVT.

The V gene is TRBV18, the J gene TRBJ1-2; 8 bases match TRBD1. Germline V gene data show CDR1 as KGHSH and CDR2 as LQKENI. The V gene end was trimmed by 2 bases and the J gene end by 4 bases; junction bases not matched to a gene: 0. CDR3 size: 13 residues. The chain's CDR3 is CASSPGTGYGYTF. The CDR3 bases are TGTGCCAGCTCACCAGGGACAGGCTATGGCTACACCTTC.

This chain uses TRBV9 with TRBJ2-1; tentative D call: TRBD2 (5 bases). Deletions cut 0 bases from V and 4 bases from J, with 11 bases between. Germline V lookup: CDR1 SGDLS, CDR2 YYNGEE. This CDR3 has 15 amino acids. CDR3 sequence reads: CASSVAAESYNEQFF. The CDR3 bases are TGTGCCAGCAGCGTAGCAGCGGAATCGTACAATGAGCAGTTCTTC.

As to this clone: Relative to the germline gene, one junction end is altered; a read error may explain this. This chain links TRBV7-7 with TRBJ2-5; perhaps TRBD1 as D (5 bases). The CDR3 contains 15 residues. CDR1 SSHAT and CDR2 FNYEAQ come from the germline V gene (reference sequence). The CDR3 DNA follows: TGTGCTAGCAGCTTAGGAAGGGGTCTGTTGGAGACCCAGTACTTC. This translates into CASSLGRGLLETQYF.

Worth noting for this clone: The sample contains more than one DNA sequence encoding this CDR3. The chain joins TRBV6-1 to TRBJ1-4; no reliable D call. Germline V CDR1 and CDR2: MNHNS, SASEGT. CDR3 length: 12 amino acids. The V end lost 3 bases, the J end lost 8 bases, and 7 bases lay between the germline ends. The chain's CDR3 is CASSEAREKLFF. Here the CDR3 DNA reads TGTGCCAGCAGTGAGGCTCGAGAAAAACTGTTTTTT.

This chain uses TRBV27 with TRBJ1-1, with a possible D match to TRBD1 (5 bases). Trimming shortened V by 8 bases and J by 5 bases, and 27 bases separated the two germline ends. The CDR3 loop spans 17 amino acids. Looked up from germline, CDR1 is MNHEY and CDR2 is SMNVEV (reference sequence). CDR3 residues: CASCNGKLGAKGTEAFF. The CDR3 coding sequence is TGTGCCAGCTGTAACGGGAAATTAGGGGCTAAGGGTACTGAAGCTTTCTTT.

The chain combines TRBV11-3 with TRBJ2-2; D not resolved. The CDR3 has 12 amino acids. V lost 5 bases and J 6 bases, leaving 7 bases between the germline ends. Germline V gene sequence: CDR1 SGHNT, CDR2 YENEEA. The CDR3 region has the DNA TGTGCCAGCAGCATAACCCCCGGGGAGCTGTTTTTT. Residues: CASSITPGELFF.

This clone showed up just once. The CDR3 here is CASTPGTRSYEQYF. In DNA form, the CDR3 reads TGTGCCAGTACCCCCGGGACTAGGAGCTACGAGCAGTACTTC. The chain links TRBV5-4 to TRBJ2-7; 8 bases agree with TRBD2. The J segment lost 3 bases and the V segment lost 8 bases, leaving 10 bases of the junction unmatched. This CDR3 has 14 amino acids. The germline V gene has CDR1 SGHNT and CDR2 YYREEE (reference sequence).

This clone was detected once. The rearrangement links TRBV6-1 to TRBJ1-1; D uncertain. This CDR3 is built from 12 residues. CDR1 is MNHNS, CDR2 SASEGT, per germline. Trimming removed 1 base from V and 7 bases from J, with 7 bases in between. The CDR3 sequence is CASSEVAGEAFF. The CDR3 nucleotides read TGTGCCAGCAGTGAAGTCGCGGGTGAAGCTTTCTTT.

The chain uses TRBV7-9 and TRBJ2-7, with a possible D match to TRBD1 (6 bases). CDR1 is SEHNR and CDR2 is FQNEAQ in the germline V gene (reference sequence). V was cut by 0 bases and J by 12 bases, with 15 bases left in between. The CDR3 loop spans 13 amino acids. CDR3 sequence reads: CASSLAGTPYGYF. CDR3 nucleotide sequence: TGTGCCAGCAGCTTAGCCGGGACACCGTATGGGTACTTC.

This rearrangement joins TRBV6-5 to TRBJ1-5; D is unclear. Trimming removed 5 bases from V and 5 bases from J, with 10 bases in between. The germline V gene has CDR1 MNHEY and CDR2 SVGAGI. There are 13 residues in the CDR3. The CDR3 sequence: CASSANAYQPQHF. The DNA of the CDR3 is TGTGCCAGCAGTGCAAATGCATATCAGCCCCAGCATTTT.

The chain recombines TRBV11-3 with TRBJ1-1; weak D call: TRBD1 (6 bases). CDR1 SGHNT and CDR2 YENEEA come from the germline V gene. V lost 5 bases and J lost 6, with 10 bases in between. This CDR3 contains 12 residues. Here the CDR3 reads CASSQRGAEAFF. The CDR3 DNA is TGTGCCAGCAGCCAGAGGGGGGCTGAAGCTTTCTTT.

The rearrangement links TRBV28 to TRBJ2-5; no definite D call. V was clipped by 3 bases and J by 6 bases, with 11 bases between them. The CDR3 runs to 13 residues. The germline V gene has CDR1 MDHEN and CDR2 SYDVKM. This CDR3 reads CASSFSMAQTQYF. DNA of the CDR3: TGTGCCAGCAGTTTTAGTATGGCTCAGACCCAGTACTTC.

This clone was seen a single time. This chain uses TRBV7-2 with TRBJ1-2, with TRBD1 as a possible D gene (5 bases). Germline V gene sequence: CDR1 SGHTA, CDR2 FQGNSA. The CDR3 is made up of 16 amino acids. V shed 2 bases and J shed 6 bases, with 19 bases lying between them. The CDR3 loop is CASSLNPVGRTNGYTF. Written as DNA, the CDR3 is TGTGCCAGCAGCTTAAACCCGGTGGGACGGACTAATGGCTACACCTTC.

The chain recombines TRBV28 with TRBJ2-7; possible D gene TRBD1, 5 bases. This CDR3 contains 15 residues. Trimming stripped 2 bases from V and 3 bases from J, with 14 bases between. Germline CDR1 reads MDHEN; CDR2 reads SYDVKM. CDR3: CASSLRGWVNYEQYF. The CDR3 DNA reads as TGTGCCAGCAGTTTAAGGGGATGGGTGAACTACGAGCAGTACTTC. The variable domain in full, with the rest retrieved from reference TRBV28 and TRBJ2-7, is DVKVTQSSRYLVKRTGEKVFLECVQDMDHENMFWYRQDPGLGLRLIYFSYDVKMKEKGDIPEGYSVSREKKERFSLILESASTNQTSMYLCASSLRGWVNYEQYFGPGTRLTVT.

The chain combines TRBV13 with TRBJ2-7; D is undetermined. There are 11 residues in the CDR3. Per germline, CDR1 PRHDT and CDR2 FYEKMQ (reference sequence). Trimming shortened V by 5 bases and J by 3 bases, and 5 bases separated the two germline ends. The CDR3 nucleotides are TGTGCCAGCAGCAACTTCTACGAGCAGTACTTC. Its translation: CASSNFYEQYF. Looking up the rest from reference TRBV13 and TRBJ2-7 gives the full variable domain: AAGVIQSPRHLIKEKRETATLKCYPIPRHDTVYWYQQGPGQDPQFLISFYEKMQSDKGSIPDRFSAQQFSDYHSELNMSSLELGDSALYFCASSNFYEQYFGPGTRLTVT.

The V and J genes are TRBV5-1 and TRBJ1-5; no clear D. Germline V gene sequence: CDR1 SGHRS, CDR2 YFSETQ. The V and J ends lost 0 bases and 4 bases respectively, with 8 bases between them. The CDR3 has 14 residues. CDR3 sequence: CASSLGQENQPQHF. CDR3 DNA sequence: TGCGCCAGCAGCTTGGGGCAAGAGAATCAGCCCCAGCATTTT.